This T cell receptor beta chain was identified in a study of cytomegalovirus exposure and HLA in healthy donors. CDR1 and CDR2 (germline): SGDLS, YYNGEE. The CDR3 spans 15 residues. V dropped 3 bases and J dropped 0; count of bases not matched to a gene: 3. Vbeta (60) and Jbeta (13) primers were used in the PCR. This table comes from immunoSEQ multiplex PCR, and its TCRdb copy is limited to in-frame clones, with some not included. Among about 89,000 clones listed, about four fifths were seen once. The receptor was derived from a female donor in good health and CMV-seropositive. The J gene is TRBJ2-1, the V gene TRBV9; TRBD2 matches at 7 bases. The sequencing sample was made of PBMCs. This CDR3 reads CASSEGGSSYNEQFF. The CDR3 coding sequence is TGTGCCAGCAGCGAGGGCGGGAGCTCCTACAATGAGCAGTTCTTC.